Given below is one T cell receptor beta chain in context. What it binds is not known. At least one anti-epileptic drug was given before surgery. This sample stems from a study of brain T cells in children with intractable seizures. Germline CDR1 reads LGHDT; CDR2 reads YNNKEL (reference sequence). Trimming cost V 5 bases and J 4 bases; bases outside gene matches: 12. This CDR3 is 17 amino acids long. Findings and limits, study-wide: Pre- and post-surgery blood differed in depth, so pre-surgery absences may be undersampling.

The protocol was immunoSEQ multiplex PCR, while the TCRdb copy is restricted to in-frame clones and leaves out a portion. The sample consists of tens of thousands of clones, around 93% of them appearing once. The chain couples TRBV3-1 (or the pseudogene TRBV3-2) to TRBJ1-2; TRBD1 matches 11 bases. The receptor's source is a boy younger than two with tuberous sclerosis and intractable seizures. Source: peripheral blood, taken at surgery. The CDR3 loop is CASSGRDRGYLFYGYTF. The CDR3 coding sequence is TGTGCCAGCAGCGGCCGGGACAGGGGGTACCTCTTCTATGGCTACACCTTC.